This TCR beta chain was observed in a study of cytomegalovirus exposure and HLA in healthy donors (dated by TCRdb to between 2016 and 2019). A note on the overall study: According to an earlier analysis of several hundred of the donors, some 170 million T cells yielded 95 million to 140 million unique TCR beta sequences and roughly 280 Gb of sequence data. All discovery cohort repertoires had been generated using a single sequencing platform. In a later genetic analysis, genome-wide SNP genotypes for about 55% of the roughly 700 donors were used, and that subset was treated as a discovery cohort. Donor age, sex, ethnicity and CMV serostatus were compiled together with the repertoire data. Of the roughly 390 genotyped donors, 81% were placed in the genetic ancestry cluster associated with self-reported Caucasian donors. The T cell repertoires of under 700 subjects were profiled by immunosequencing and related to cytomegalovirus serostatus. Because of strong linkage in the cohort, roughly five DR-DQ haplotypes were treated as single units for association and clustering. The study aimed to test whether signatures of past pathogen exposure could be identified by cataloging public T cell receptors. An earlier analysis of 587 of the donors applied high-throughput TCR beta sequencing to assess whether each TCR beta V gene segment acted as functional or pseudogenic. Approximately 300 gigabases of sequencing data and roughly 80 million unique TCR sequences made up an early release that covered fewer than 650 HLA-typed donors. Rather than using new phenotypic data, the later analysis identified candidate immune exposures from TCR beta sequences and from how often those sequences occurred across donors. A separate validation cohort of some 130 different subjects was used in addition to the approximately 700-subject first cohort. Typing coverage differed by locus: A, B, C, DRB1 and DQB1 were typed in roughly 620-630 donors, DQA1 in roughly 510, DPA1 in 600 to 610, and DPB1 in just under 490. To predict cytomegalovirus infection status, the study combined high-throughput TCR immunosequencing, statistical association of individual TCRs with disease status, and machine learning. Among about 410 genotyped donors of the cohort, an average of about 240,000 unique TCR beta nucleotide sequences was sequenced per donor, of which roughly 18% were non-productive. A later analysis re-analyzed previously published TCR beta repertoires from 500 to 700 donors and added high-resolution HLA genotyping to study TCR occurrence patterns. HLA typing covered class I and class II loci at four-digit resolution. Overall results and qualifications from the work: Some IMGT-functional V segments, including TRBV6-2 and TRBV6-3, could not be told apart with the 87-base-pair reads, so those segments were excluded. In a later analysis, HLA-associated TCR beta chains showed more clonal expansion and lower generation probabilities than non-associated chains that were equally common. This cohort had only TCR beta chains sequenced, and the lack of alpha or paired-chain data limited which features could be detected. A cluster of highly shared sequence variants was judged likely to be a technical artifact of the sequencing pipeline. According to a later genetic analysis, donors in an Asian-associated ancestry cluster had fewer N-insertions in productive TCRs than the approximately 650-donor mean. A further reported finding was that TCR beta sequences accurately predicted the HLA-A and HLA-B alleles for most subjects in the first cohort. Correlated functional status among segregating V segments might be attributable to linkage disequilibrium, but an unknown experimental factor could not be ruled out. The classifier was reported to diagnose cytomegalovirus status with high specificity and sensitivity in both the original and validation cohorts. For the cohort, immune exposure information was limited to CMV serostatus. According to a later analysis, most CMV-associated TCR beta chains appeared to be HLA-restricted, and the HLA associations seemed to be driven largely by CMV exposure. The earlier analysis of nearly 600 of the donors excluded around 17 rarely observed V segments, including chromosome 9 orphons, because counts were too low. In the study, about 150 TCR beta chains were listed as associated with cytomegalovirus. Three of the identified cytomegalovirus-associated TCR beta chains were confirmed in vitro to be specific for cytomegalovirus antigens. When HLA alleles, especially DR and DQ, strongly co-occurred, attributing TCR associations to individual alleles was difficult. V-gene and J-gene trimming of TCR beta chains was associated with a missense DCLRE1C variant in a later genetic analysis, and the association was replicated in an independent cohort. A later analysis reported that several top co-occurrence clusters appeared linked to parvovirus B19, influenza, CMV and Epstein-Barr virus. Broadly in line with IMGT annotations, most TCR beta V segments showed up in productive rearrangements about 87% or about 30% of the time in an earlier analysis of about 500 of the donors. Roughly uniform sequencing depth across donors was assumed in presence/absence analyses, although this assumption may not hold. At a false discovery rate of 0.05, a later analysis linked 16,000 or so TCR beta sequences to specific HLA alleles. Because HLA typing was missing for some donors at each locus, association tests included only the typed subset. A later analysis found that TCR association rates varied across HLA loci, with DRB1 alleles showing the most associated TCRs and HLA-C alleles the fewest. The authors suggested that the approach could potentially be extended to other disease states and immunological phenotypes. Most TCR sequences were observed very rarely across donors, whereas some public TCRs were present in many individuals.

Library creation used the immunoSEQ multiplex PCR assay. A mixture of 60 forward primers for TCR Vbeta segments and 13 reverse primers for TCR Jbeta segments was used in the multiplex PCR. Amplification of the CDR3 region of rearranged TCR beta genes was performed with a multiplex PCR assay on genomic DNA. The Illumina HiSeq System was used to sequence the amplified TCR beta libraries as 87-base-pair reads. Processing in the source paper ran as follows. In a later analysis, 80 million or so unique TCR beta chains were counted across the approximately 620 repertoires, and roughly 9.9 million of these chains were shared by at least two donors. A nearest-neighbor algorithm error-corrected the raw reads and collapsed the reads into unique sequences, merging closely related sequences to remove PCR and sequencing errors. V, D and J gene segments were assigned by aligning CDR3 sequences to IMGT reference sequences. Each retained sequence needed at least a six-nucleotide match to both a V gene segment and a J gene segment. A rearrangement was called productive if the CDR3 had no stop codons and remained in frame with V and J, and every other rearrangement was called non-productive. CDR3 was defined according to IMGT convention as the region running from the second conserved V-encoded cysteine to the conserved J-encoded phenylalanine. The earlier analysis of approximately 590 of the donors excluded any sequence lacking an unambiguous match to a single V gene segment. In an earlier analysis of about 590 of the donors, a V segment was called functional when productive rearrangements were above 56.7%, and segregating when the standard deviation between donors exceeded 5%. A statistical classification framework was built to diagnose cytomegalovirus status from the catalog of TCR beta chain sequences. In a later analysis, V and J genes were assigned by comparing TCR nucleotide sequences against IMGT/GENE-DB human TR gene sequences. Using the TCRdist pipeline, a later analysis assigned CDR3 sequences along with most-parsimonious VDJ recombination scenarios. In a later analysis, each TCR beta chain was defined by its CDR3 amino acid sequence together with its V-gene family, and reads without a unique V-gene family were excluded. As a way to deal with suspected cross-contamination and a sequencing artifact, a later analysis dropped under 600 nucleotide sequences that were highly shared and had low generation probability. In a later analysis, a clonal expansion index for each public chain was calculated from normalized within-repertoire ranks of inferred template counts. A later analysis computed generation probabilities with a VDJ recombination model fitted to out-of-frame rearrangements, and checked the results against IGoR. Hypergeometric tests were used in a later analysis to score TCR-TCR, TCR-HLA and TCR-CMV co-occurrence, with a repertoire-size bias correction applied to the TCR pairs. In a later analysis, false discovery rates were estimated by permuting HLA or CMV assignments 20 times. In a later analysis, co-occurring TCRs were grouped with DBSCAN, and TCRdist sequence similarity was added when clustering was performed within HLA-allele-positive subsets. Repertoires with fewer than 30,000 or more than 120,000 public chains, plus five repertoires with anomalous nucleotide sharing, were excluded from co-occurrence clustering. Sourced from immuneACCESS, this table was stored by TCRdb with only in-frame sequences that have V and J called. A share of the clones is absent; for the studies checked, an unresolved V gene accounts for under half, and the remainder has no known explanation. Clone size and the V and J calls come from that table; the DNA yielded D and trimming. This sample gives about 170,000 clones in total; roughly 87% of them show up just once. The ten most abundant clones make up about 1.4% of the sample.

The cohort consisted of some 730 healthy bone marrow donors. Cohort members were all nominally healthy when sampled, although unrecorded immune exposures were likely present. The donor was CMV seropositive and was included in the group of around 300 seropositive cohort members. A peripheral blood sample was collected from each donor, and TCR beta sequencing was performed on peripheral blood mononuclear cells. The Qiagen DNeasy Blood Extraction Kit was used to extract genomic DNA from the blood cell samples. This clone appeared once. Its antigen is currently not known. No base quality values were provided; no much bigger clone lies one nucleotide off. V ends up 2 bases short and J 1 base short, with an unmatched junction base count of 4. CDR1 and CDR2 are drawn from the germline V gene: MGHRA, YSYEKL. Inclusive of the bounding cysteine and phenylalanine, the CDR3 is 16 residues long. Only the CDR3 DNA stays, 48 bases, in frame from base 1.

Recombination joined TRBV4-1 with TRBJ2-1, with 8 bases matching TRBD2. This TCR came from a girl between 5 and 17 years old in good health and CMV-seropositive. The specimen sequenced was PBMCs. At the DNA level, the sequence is TGCGCCAGCAGCCAAAGGACTAGCAGTTCCTACAATGAGCAGTTCTTC. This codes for CASSQRTSSSYNEQFF.